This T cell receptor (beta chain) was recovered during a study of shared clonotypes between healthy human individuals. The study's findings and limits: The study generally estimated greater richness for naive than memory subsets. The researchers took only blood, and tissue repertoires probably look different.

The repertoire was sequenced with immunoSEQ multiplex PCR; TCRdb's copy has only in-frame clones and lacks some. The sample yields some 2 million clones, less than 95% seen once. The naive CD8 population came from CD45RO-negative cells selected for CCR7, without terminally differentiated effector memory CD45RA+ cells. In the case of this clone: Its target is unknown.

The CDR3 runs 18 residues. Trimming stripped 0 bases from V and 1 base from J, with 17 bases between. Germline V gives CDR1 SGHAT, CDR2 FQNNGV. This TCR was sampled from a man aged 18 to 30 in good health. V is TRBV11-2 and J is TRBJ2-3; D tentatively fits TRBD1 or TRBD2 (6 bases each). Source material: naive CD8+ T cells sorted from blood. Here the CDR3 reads CASSLDTGAGYGTDTQYF. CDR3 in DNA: TGTGCCAGCAGCTTAGATACGGGGGCAGGGTATGGCACAGATACGCAGTATTTT.